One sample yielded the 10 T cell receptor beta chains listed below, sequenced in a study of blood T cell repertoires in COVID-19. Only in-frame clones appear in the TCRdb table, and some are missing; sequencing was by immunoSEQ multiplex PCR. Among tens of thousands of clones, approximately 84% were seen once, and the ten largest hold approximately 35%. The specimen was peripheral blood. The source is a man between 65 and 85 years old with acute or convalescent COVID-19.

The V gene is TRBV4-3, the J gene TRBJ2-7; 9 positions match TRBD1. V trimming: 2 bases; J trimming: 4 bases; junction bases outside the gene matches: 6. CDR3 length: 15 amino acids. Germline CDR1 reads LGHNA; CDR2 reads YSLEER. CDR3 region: CASSQLTGQGYEQYF. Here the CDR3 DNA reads TGCGCCAGCAGCCAACTTACGGGACAGGGTTACGAGCAGTACTTC.

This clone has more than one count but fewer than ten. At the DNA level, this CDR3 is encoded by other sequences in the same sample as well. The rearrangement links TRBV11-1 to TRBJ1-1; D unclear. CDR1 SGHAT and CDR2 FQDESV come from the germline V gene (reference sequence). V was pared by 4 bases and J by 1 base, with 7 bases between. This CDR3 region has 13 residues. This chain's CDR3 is CASSYSGNTEAFF. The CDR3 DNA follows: TGTGCCAGCAGCTATTCAGGGAACACTGAAGCTTTCTTT.

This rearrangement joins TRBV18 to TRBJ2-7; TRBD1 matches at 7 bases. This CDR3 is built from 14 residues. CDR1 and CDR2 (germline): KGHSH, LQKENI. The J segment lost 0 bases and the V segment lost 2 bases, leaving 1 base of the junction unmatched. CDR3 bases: TGTGCCAGCTCACCAAGACAGGGCTCCTACGAGCAGTACTTC. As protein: CASSPRQGSYEQYF.

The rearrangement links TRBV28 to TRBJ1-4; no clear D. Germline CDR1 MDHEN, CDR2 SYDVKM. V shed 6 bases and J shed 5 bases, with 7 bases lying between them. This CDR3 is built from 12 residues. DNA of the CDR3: TGTGCCAGCAGGACTGGGAATGAAAAACTGTTTTTT. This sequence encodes CASRTGNEKLFF. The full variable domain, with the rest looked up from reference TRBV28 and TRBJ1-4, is DVKVTQSSRYLVKRTGEKVFLECVQDMDHENMFWYRQDPGLGLRLIYFSYDVKMKEKGDIPEGYSVSREKKERFSLILESASTNQTSMYLCASRTGNEKLFFGSGTQLSVL.

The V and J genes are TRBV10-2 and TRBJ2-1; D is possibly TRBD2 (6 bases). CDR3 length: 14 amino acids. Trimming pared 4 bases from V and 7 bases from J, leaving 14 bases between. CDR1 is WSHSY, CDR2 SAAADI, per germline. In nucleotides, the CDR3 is TGCGCCAGCAGTGGGGGGGACTTTCGGAATGAGCAGTTCTTC. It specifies CASSGGDFRNEQFF.

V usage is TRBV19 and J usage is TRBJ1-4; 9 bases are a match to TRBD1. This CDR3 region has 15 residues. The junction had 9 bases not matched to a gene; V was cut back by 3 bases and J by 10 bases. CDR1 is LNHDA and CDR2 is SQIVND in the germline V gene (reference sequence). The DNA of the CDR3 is TGTGCCAGTAGTATTTCGGACAGGGGATACCGAAAACTGTTTTTT. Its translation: CASSISDRGYRKLFF.

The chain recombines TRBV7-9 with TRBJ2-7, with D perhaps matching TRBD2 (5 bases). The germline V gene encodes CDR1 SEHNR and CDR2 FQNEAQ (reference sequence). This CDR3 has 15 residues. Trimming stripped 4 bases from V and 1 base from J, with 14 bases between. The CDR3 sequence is CASSSRDGNSYEQYF. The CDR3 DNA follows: TGTGCCAGCAGCTCGAGGGATGGGAATTCCTACGAGCAGTACTTC. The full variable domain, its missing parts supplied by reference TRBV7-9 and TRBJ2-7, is DTGVSQNPRHKITKRGQNVTFRCDPISEHNRLYWYRQTLGQGPEFLTYFQNEAQLEKSRLLSDRFSAERPKGSFSTLEIQRTEQGDSAMYLCASSSRDGNSYEQYFGPGTRLTVT.

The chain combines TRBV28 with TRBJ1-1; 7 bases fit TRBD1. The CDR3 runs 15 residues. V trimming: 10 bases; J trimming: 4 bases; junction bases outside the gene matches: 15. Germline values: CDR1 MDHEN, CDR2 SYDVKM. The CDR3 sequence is CATKGAPLLGTEAFF. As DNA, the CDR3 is TGTGCCACCAAGGGGGCGCCATTACTGGGCACTGAAGCTTTCTTT.

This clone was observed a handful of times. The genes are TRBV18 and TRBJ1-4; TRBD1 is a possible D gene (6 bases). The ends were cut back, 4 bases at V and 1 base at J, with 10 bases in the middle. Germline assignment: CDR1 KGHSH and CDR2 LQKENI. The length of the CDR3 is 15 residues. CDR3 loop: CASSLDRRTNEKLFF. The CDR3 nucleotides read TGTGCCAGCTCACTAGACAGGAGAACTAATGAAAAACTGTTTTTT. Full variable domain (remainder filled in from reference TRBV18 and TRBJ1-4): NAGVMQNPRHLVRRRGQEARLRCSPMKGHSHVYWYRQLPEEGLKFMVYLQKENIIDESGMPKERFSAEFPKEGPSILRIQQVVRGDSAAYFCASSLDRRTNEKLFFGSGTQLSVL.

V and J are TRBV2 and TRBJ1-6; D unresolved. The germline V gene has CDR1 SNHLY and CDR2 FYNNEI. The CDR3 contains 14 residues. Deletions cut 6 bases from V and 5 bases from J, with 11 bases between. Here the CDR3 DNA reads TGTGCCAGCAGGGAGGACGGGGATAATTCACCCCTCCACTTT. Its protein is CASREDGDNSPLHF.